These 24 T cell receptor beta chains share one sample of origin, sequenced in a study of blood T cell repertoires in COVID-19 (dated by TCRdb to the early 2020s). Library preparation used the immunoSEQ multiplex PCR assay. The table was pulled from immuneACCESS by TCRdb, which kept in-frame rearrangements only. Such tables lose some clones; where checked, under half of the loss comes from unresolved V genes, and the rest has no known cause. For this sample the table gives under 250,000 clones, of which about four fifths were detected only once. Approximately 4.8% of the sample is taken by the ten largest. Material for sequencing was peripheral blood. The source of these receptors is a woman in her seventies with acute or convalescent COVID-19.

This clone was found a few times. The rearrangement joins TRBV11-3 to TRBJ2-3; no clear D. Trimming cost V 1 base and J 2 bases, with 4 bases left between them. The germline V gene has CDR1 SGHNT and CDR2 YENEEA. This CDR3 has 13 residues. DNA of the CDR3: TGTGCCAGCAGCTTAGTAGTCACAGATACGCAGTATTTT. Amino acids: CASSLVVTDTQYF.

The V call is TRBV2, the J call TRBJ1-6; 10 bases align to TRBD1. This CDR3 is 13 amino acids long. The germline V gene has CDR1 SNHLY and CDR2 FYNNEI. V lost 9 bases to trimming and J lost 9 bases; unmatched junction nucleotides: 5. The CDR3 sequence: CASMGQGTSPLHF. The DNA for the CDR3 is TGTGCCAGTATGGGACAGGGGACTTCACCCCTCCACTTT.

For this clone: The sample has other DNA sequences that encode this CDR3 too. The rearrangement uses TRBV5-1 and TRBJ2-3; 8 bases map to TRBD1. J was trimmed by 2 bases and V by 0 bases; bases with no gene match: 2. CDR1 and CDR2 (germline): SGHRS, YFSETQ. This CDR3 has 15 amino acids. CDR3 amino acids: CASSLGQGSTDTQYF. The DNA of the CDR3 is TGCGCCAGCAGCTTGGGACAGGGGTCCACAGATACGCAGTATTTT. Full variable domain (missing parts from reference TRBV5-1 and TRBJ2-3): KAGVTQTPRYLIKTRGQQVTLSCSPISGHRSVSWYQQTPGQGLQFLFEYFSETQRNKGNFPGRFSGRQFSNSRSEMNVSTLELGDSALYLCASSLGQGSTDTQYFGPGTRLTVL.

This clone was found once. The genes are TRBV4-2 and TRBJ1-2, with TRBD1 as a possible D gene (6 bases). Germline V gives CDR1 LGHNA, CDR2 YNFKEQ. The V gene lost 0 bases and the J gene lost 3 bases, with 11 bases spanning the gap. The CDR3 is 15 residues long. CDR3 residues: CASSQDRGADYGYTF. The CDR3 nucleotides read TGTGCCAGCAGCCAAGACAGGGGAGCCGACTATGGCTACACCTTC.

The chain is built from TRBV7-2 and TRBJ1-1, with a tentative D call TRBD1 (5 bases). V shed 5 bases and J shed 1 base, with 14 bases lying between them. This CDR3 region has 15 residues. From germline, CDR1 is SGHTA and CDR2 FQGNSA. CDR3 amino acids: CASSAVGAPNTEAFF. CDR3 DNA sequence: TGTGCCAGCAGCGCGGTAGGGGCTCCGAACACTGAAGCTTTCTTT.

CDR3 sequence reads: CASSTTTGDSNQPQHF. The CDR3 DNA follows: TGTGCCAGTAGTACCACGACGGGGGATAGCAATCAGCCCCAGCATTTT. The rearrangement joins TRBV19 to TRBJ1-5; possible D gene TRBD1, 5 bases. The V and J ends lost 4 bases and 0 bases respectively, with 13 bases between them. This CDR3 contains 16 residues. Germline CDR1 is LNHDA and CDR2 is SQIVND (reference sequence).

This clone is a singleton in its sample. Here the CDR3 reads CASSRQGHYGYTF. CDR3 nucleotides: TGTGCCAGCAGTAGACAGGGGCACTATGGCTACACCTTC. The rearrangement joins TRBV6-5 to TRBJ1-2; 8 nucleotides line up with TRBD1. Germline-derived CDR1 and CDR2 are MNHEY and SVGAGI. The CDR3 runs 13 residues. V lost 5 bases, J lost 3 bases, and 2 bases stayed unmatched.

The chain uses TRBV6-5 and TRBJ2-2, with 9 bases lining up with TRBD1. With V trimmed by 4 bases and J by 1 base, 4 bases remained unmatched. Per the germline V gene, CDR1 is MNHEY and CDR2 is SVGAGI. There are 16 residues in the CDR3. The CDR3 nucleotides read TGTGCCAGCAGTTCCTCGGGACAGGGGAACACCGGGGAGCTGTTTTTT. Protein product: CASSSSGQGNTGELFF.

This chain links TRBV5-1 with TRBJ1-2; D is possibly TRBD1 (5 bases). Germline V CDR1 and CDR2: SGHRS, YFSETQ. The length of the CDR3 is 15 residues. The ends were cut back, 0 bases at V and 7 bases at J, with 16 bases in the middle. Here the CDR3 reads CASSLGDGGGSGYTF. The CDR3 coding sequence is TGCGCCAGCAGCTTGGGGGACGGGGGAGGTTCTGGCTACACCTTC.

The DNA for the CDR3 is TGTGCCAGCAGCCAAGAACGAGTCTTAAGGGGCACCGGGGAGCTGTTTTTT. This encodes CASSQERVLRGTGELFF. The chain combines TRBV4-2 with TRBJ2-2; D perhaps matches TRBD1 (5 bases). CDR3 length: 17 residues. Germline V CDR1 and CDR2: LGHNA, YNFKEQ. Trimming removed 0 bases from V and 4 bases from J, with 15 bases in between.

The chain combines TRBV30 with TRBJ1-6; possible D gene TRBD1, 6 bases. Looked up from germline, CDR1 is GTSNPN and CDR2 is SVGIG (reference sequence). The V end was cut by 2 bases, the J end by 4 bases, with 9 bases between. This CDR3 has 14 amino acids. Here the CDR3 reads CAWSPDRYNSPLHF. DNA of the CDR3: TGTGCCTGGAGTCCAGACAGGTATAATTCACCCCTCCACTTT.

The CDR3 reads CASSRVQMGLFYEQYF. In DNA, the CDR3 is TGTGCCAGCAGCCGGGTTCAGATGGGTCTTTTTTACGAGCAGTACTTC. J is TRBJ2-7 and V is TRBV5-5; no reliable D call. Trimming took off 4 bases at V and 4 bases at J, with 21 bases between the two ends. The CDR3 totals 16 residues. Looked up from germline, CDR1 is SGHKS and CDR2 is YYEKEE (reference sequence). The variable domain in full, with the rest retrieved from reference TRBV5-5 and TRBJ2-7, is DAGVTQSPTHLIKTRGQQVTLRCSPISGHKSVSWYQQVLGQGPQFIFQYYEKEERGRGNFPDRFSARQFPNYSSELNVNALLLGDSALYLCASSRVQMGLFYEQYFGPGTRLTVT.

The chain is built from TRBV6-1 and TRBJ2-3; D is perhaps TRBD2 (6 bases). V lost 3 bases to trimming and J lost 1 base, with 17 bases between them. The CDR3 runs 17 residues. The germline CDR1 and CDR2 sequences are MNHNS and SASEGT. In DNA, the CDR3 is TGTGCCAGCAGTGACCCGGGACTCAACGCGGGCACAGATACGCAGTATTTT. Amino acids: CASSDPGLNAGTDTQYF.

This chain connects TRBV12-3 or TRBV12-4 to TRBJ2-1; D is uncertain. Trimming left V 2 bases short and J 7 bases short, with 9 bases between. The CDR3 spans 13 residues. The CDR3 region is CASSLNSANEQFF. For the CDR3, the DNA is TGTGCCAGCAGTTTAAACTCCGCGAATGAGCAGTTCTTC.

J is TRBJ1-2 and V is TRBV7-2; D remains ambiguous. Germline V gene lookup returns CDR1 SGHTA and CDR2 FQGNSA. Trimming took off 8 bases at V and 3 bases at J, with 16 bases between the two ends. The CDR3 runs 14 residues. CDR3 bases: TGTGCCAGCGAGGGTAGGCGCGGCTACTATGGCTACACCTTC. Translation gives CASEGRRGYYGYTF.

The CDR3 region has the DNA TGTGCCAGCAGTTACGGACAGGACACCGGGGAGCTGTTTTTT. Protein product: CASSYGQDTGELFF. This rearrangement joins TRBV6-5 to TRBJ2-2; TRBD1 aligns across 7 bases. Germline trimming cut 2 bases from V and 3 bases from J; bases unmatched to any gene: 0. The V gene's germline CDR1 is MNHEY and CDR2 SVGAGI. The CDR3 totals 14 residues.

The chain employs TRBV28 and TRBJ1-2, with D possibly TRBD1 on 6 matching bases. The CDR3 consists of 13 residues. Trimming took 6 bases from V and 4 from J, leaving 12 bases between them. CDR1 and CDR2 (germline): MDHEN, SYDVKM. CDR3 bases: TGTGCCAGCAGCCCGGGGGGCCCCTATGGCTACACCTTC. It translates to CASSPGGPYGYTF.

J is TRBJ1-3 and V is TRBV24-1, with TRBD1 matching 8 bases. The trim removed 3 bases at V and 0 bases at J, leaving 3 bases unmatched. Per the germline V gene, CDR1 is KGHDR and CDR2 is SFDVKD. The CDR3 length is 16 residues. The CDR3 bases are TGTGCCACCAGTGATCCCGGACAGGGCTCTGGAAACACCATATATTTT. Translating it yields CATSDPGQGSGNTIYF.

The chain recombines TRBV18 with TRBJ1-6; the match to TRBD1 covers 9 bases. Trimming at V came to 1 base and at J to 7 bases, leaving 2 bases not matched to a gene. There are 15 residues in the CDR3. Germline V gives CDR1 KGHSH, CDR2 LQKENI. The CDR3 loop reads CASSPQGTGNSPLHF. The CDR3 DNA reads TGTGCCAGCTCACCACAGGGGACAGGGAATTCACCCCTCCACTTT.

This clone was seen a single time. The V call is TRBV27, the J call TRBJ1-2, with D tentatively TRBD1 (6 bases). The CDR3 is 12 residues long. V lost 5 bases, J lost 8 bases, and 12 bases lay in between. Per germline, CDR1 MNHEY and CDR2 SMNVEV (reference sequence). This CDR3 reads CASSTTGLGYTF. CDR3 sequence (DNA): TGTGCCAGCAGTACTACAGGGTTAGGCTACACCTTC.

The DNA for the CDR3 is TGCAGCGTTGACGGTGCTGGGGCCAACGTCCTGACTTTC. The encoded protein is CSVDGAGANVLTF. The rearrangement uses TRBV29-1 and TRBJ2-6; no definite D call. Trimming removed 3 bases at V and 2 bases at J, with 5 bases between. The CDR3 is 13 amino acids. CDR1 and CDR2 from the germline V gene are SQVTM and ANQGSEA.

The rearrangement links TRBV4-1 to TRBJ1-1; D is uncertain. V lost 0 bases and J lost 1, with 9 bases in between. The CDR3 runs 15 residues. Germline V gene lookup returns CDR1 MGHRA and CDR2 YSYEKL. CDR3 sequence reads: CASSQDYPGNTEAFF. The DNA for the CDR3 is TGCGCCAGCAGCCAAGATTATCCGGGGAACACTGAAGCTTTCTTT.

The chain joins TRBV19 to TRBJ1-2; D possibly corresponds to TRBD1 (5 bases). The CDR3 has 13 amino acids. Germline CDR1 is LNHDA and CDR2 is SQIVND (reference sequence). Trimming left V 4 bases short and J 6 bases short, with 12 bases between. This CDR3 reads CASSRQPRDGYTF. CDR3 nucleotides: TGTGCCAGTAGTAGACAGCCAAGGGATGGCTACACCTTC.

The chain uses TRBV7-2 and TRBJ1-2, with 7 nucleotides matching TRBD1. Per the germline V gene, CDR1 is SGHTA and CDR2 is FQGNSA. The CDR3 extends over 17 amino acids. Losses at the gene ends were 4 bases for V and 5 bases for J; bases not matched to a gene: 16. Here the CDR3 reads CASSYYGAGGKGYGYTF. CDR3 nucleotide sequence: TGTGCCAGCAGCTACTATGGGGCAGGGGGAAAGGGGTATGGCTACACCTTC. The full variable domain, in which reference TRBV7-2 and TRBJ1-2 provide the parts outside the CDR3, is GAGVSQSPSNKVTEKGKDVELRCDPISGHTALYWYRQSLGQGLEFLIYFQGNSAPDKSGLPSDRFSAERTGGSVSTLTIQRTQQEDSAVYLCASSYYGAGGKGYGYTFGSGTRLTVV.